This TCR beta chain comes out of a study of tumor-infiltrating lymphocytes in localized non-small cell lung cancer. Study observations and caveats: Higher tumor T cell infiltration than in uninvolved lung was supported by TCRbeta sequencing. Not all patients were TCR sequenced, owing to tissue quantity. IM1 and IM2 tumors showed no difference in T-cell fraction. Technical variation could not be separated from intratumor heterogeneity here.

Repertoires were generated with immunoSEQ multiplex PCR, while TCRdb's copy carries only in-frame clones and drops some. The data contain about 10,000 clones, about 75% of them singletons. The CDR3 is made up of 16 amino acids. Comment on this clone: The antigen is not known.

The sequence was collected from a human donor with non-small cell lung cancer. Sequences were obtained from uninvolved lung tissue not adjacent to the tumor. The chain is built from TRBV12-1 and TRBJ2-7; the table assigns TRBD2, which was not confirmed against the DNA. TRBV12-1 is deemed a pseudogene. The CDR3 DNA sequence: TGTGCCAGCATCAAAATTTGTAGCGGAAGCTCCTACGAGCAGTACTTC. It translates to CASIKICSGSSYEQYF.